The 18 T cell receptor beta chains given below trace back to one sample, sequenced in a study of T cell responses to AZD1222 COVID-19 vaccine. Sequencing used immunoSEQ multiplex PCR; TCRdb keeps in-frame clones, though not all of them. Of about 160,000 clones listed, 88% are singletons. Specimen: peripheral blood, collected 28 days after the second AZD1222 dose. The receptors were sampled from an adult who received the AZD1222 COVID-19 vaccine.

This sequence joins TRBV6-2 or TRBV6-3 and TRBJ2-2; 8 bases are a match to TRBD1. J was trimmed by 3 bases and V by 3 bases; bases with no gene match: 3. The CDR3 consists of 15 residues. In germline, CDR1 is MNHEY, CDR2 SVGEGT. The CDR3 here is CASSYPGGDTGELFF. The CDR3 region has the DNA TGTGCCAGCAGTTATCCAGGGGGCGACACCGGGGAGCTGTTTTTT.

This clone was recorded a few times. V gene TRBV3-1 (or the pseudogene TRBV3-2) combines with J gene TRBJ1-3, with D unresolved. CDR3 size: 14 residues. With 1 base removed from V and 0 bases from J, the gap between germline ends came to 4 bases. Germline assignment: CDR1 LGHDT and CDR2 YNNKEL (reference sequence). CDR3 protein: CASSQGHSGNTIYF. The CDR3 region has the DNA TGTGCCAGCAGCCAAGGCCACTCTGGAAACACCATATATTTT.

The V gene is TRBV18, the J gene TRBJ1-3, with D possibly matching TRBD1 (5 bases). The CDR3 covers 14 residues. Germline CDR1 reads KGHSH; CDR2 reads LQKENI. V was pared by 6 bases and J by 4 bases, with 13 bases between. In DNA form, the CDR3 reads TGTGCCAGCTCTCTTGACAGCCGAGGAAACACCATATATTTT. Translation: CASSLDSRGNTIYF.

The chain links TRBV19 to TRBJ2-7, with TRBD1 identical over 10 bases. This CDR3 has 14 residues. In germline, CDR1 is LNHDA, CDR2 SQIVND (reference sequence). The ends lost 7 bases at V and 5 bases at J; junction bases unmatched: 8. The chain's CDR3 is CASTPTGGWDEQYF. The CDR3 coding sequence is TGTGCCAGTACCCCGACAGGGGGCTGGGACGAGCAGTACTTC.

The rearrangement links TRBV7-9 to TRBJ1-1; D remains ambiguous. Germline V gene lookup returns CDR1 SEHNR and CDR2 FQNEAQ (reference sequence). V lost 5 bases and J 2 bases, leaving 12 bases between the germline ends. This CDR3 is built from 14 residues. The CDR3 DNA sequence: TGTGCCAGCAGCCTCATCGATAAAAACACTGAAGCTTTCTTT. This sequence encodes CASSLIDKNTEAFF.

V and J are TRBV27 and TRBJ1-2; D is unclear. The germline V gene encodes CDR1 MNHEY and CDR2 SMNVEV (reference sequence). This CDR3 has 13 residues. The V and J ends lost 4 bases and 2 bases respectively, with 8 bases between them. Here the CDR3 reads CASSSGGNYGYTF. DNA for the CDR3: TGTGCCAGCAGTTCAGGCGGAAACTATGGCTACACCTTC.

The rearrangement joins TRBV7-6 to TRBJ1-6; D gene unclear. V dropped 1 base and J dropped 7 bases, with 8 bases sitting between them. The length of the CDR3 is 14 residues. Germline V gives CDR1 SGHVS, CDR2 FNYEAQ. The chain's CDR3 is CASSLGGSNSPLHF. As DNA, the CDR3 is TGTGCCAGCAGCTTAGGGGGTAGCAATTCACCCCTCCACTTT. The complete variable domain, with remaining parts taken from reference TRBV7-6 and TRBJ1-6, reads GAGVSQSPRYKVTKRGQDVALRCDPISGHVSLYWYRQALGQGPEFLTYFNYEAQQDKSGLPNDRFSAERPEGSISTLTIQRTEQRDSAMYRCASSLGGSNSPLHFGNGTRLTVT.

This clone was recorded once. The chain uses TRBV6-4 and TRBJ1-5; 12 bases are shared with TRBD1. After removal of 5 bases from V and 2 bases from J, the junction contained 13 bases not matched to a gene. The CDR3 has 19 residues. CDR1 MRHNA and CDR2 SNTAGT come from the germline V gene. The CDR3 DNA follows: TGTGCCAGCAGTACCTCCGGGACAGGGGGCGGTTGGGGCAATCAGCCCCAGCATTTT. Encoded protein: CASSTSGTGGGWGNQPQHF.

The V and J genes are TRBV7-9 and TRBJ1-2; TRBD1 agrees at 9 bases. Germline loops: CDR1 SEHNR, CDR2 FQNEAQ (reference sequence). Germline trimming cut 5 bases from V and 2 bases from J; bases unmatched to any gene: 9. The CDR3 is 16 residues long. In DNA, the CDR3 is TGTGCCAGCAGCGGAGGGGGGACAGGGAAAAACTATGGCTACACCTTC. Its protein product is CASSGGGTGKNYGYTF.

V and J are TRBV4-2 and TRBJ1-1; possibly TRBD1 for D (5 bases). V was shortened by 5 bases and J by 1 base, with 11 bases between the two germline ends. Germline CDR1 and CDR2: LGHNA and YNFKEQ. There are 14 residues in the CDR3. In DNA, the CDR3 is TGTGCCAGCAGCTTAAGTGACAGGAACACTGAAGCTTTCTTT. Encoded protein: CASSLSDRNTEAFF.

The chain joins TRBV3-1 (or the pseudogene TRBV3-2) to TRBJ2-2, with a weak D call TRBD1 (5 bases). CDR1 and CDR2 (germline): LGHDT, YNNKEL (reference sequence). V was cut by 4 bases and J by 1 base, with 7 bases left in between. The CDR3 covers 14 residues. For the CDR3, the DNA is TGTGCCAGCAGCCTAGGGGAGAACACCGGGGAGCTGTTTTTT. As protein: CASSLGENTGELFF.

The J gene is TRBJ1-1, the V gene TRBV4-3; a weak D match, TRBD1 (5 bases). Trimming pared 1 base from V and 6 bases from J, leaving 12 bases between. From germline, CDR1 is LGHNA and CDR2 YSLEER. The CDR3 is 14 residues long. The CDR3 spells CASSQVGGSAEAFF. CDR3 DNA sequence: TGCGCCAGCAGCCAAGTTGGGGGGAGTGCTGAAGCTTTCTTT.

This sequence joins TRBV11-2 and TRBJ2-3, with 9 bases lining up with TRBD2. There are 15 residues in the CDR3. Germline V gene sequence: CDR1 SGHAT, CDR2 FQNNGV. V was clipped by 5 bases and J by 5 bases; unmatched bases: 8. The DNA of the CDR3 is TGTGCCAGCAGCCCCAGGGCGGGGGGGATAGATACGCAGTATTTT. This encodes CASSPRAGGIDTQYF. Based on the CDR3 plus reference TRBV11-2 and TRBJ2-3, the full variable domain is EAGVAQSPRYKIIEKRQSVAFWCNPISGHATLYWYQQILGQGPKLLIQFQNNGVVDDSQLPKDRFSAERLKGVDSTLKIQPAKLEDSAVYLCASSPRAGGIDTQYFGPGTRLTVL.

The chain couples TRBV4-3 to TRBJ2-3, with TRBD1 identical over 7 bases. J lost 3 bases, V lost 1 base, and 7 bases had no gene match. The germline CDR1 and CDR2 sequences are LGHNA and YSLEER. The length of the CDR3 is 16 residues. CDR3 protein: CASSQVGAGGTDTQYF. The CDR3 DNA reads TGCGCCAGCAGCCAAGTGGGGGCAGGGGGAACAGATACGCAGTATTTT.

The chain joins TRBV10-3 to TRBJ2-7; tentative D call: TRBD2 (6 bases). Deletions cut 2 bases from V and 2 bases from J, with 16 bases between. CDR1 is ENHRY, CDR2 SYGVKD, per germline. This CDR3 contains 16 residues. In DNA, the CDR3 is TGTGCCATCAGTGAGGCGGGGTGGGGGGAAGCCTACGAGCAGTACTTC. Amino acids: CAISEAGWGEAYEQYF.

The chain recombines TRBV5-1 with TRBJ2-3; D not certain. Germline V gives CDR1 SGHRS, CDR2 YFSETQ. The CDR3 is 15 residues long. With 4 bases removed from V and 2 bases from J, the gap between germline ends came to 14 bases. In DNA form, the CDR3 reads TGCGCCAGCAGCCTAGGAGCGTTGGCCACAGATACGCAGTATTTT. Translation gives CASSLGALATDTQYF.

The chain combines TRBV3-1 (or the pseudogene TRBV3-2) with TRBJ1-3, with no clear D. The V gene lost 2 bases and the J gene lost 1 base, with 3 bases spanning the gap. Germline CDR1 and CDR2: LGHDT and YNNKEL (reference sequence). The CDR3 extends over 13 amino acids. This chain's CDR3 is CASSQRSGNTIYF. The CDR3 region has the DNA TGTGCCAGCAGCCAAAGGTCTGGAAACACCATATATTTT.

The J gene is TRBJ1-2, the V gene TRBV3-1 (or the pseudogene TRBV3-2); 8 nucleotides agree with TRBD1. CDR1 and CDR2 from the germline V gene are LGHDT and YNNKEL (reference sequence). The CDR3 consists of 14 residues. Trimming removed 1 base from V and 3 bases from J; junction bases left unmatched: 1. CDR3 DNA: TGTGCCAGCAGCCAAGGGGGACAGGACTATGGCTACACCTTC. It codes for CASSQGGQDYGYTF.